The present TCR beta chain was sequenced within a study of blood T cell repertoires in COVID-19. On the study more broadly: There were acute and convalescent COVID-19 samples, and they came from the United States, Italy and Spain. PBMCs, B-cell-depleted T cells, or T cells were the source of the cDNA or gDNA that made up the material.

Original handling: Reference gene primers were amplified, and this amplification served to estimate nucleated cell counts. Sequencing was performed with immunoSEQ multiplex PCR; in TCRdb, only in-frame clones are kept and a portion is missing. V and J calls and clone size follow that table, whereas D and trimming were derived from the DNA. The data contain roughly 100,000 clones, almost 85% of them singletons. The TCR sequence derives from a man in his sixties or seventies with acute or convalescent COVID-19. Sequenced: peripheral blood.

CDR3: CASSLRGGGNQPQHF. In nucleotides, the CDR3 is TGTGCCAGCAGCTTACGGGGTGGCGGCAATCAGCCCCAGCATTTT. The chain has TRBV5-8 and TRBJ1-5, with unresolved D. V was trimmed by 2 bases and J by 2 bases, leaving 11 bases between them. Germline V gene sequence: CDR1 SGHTS, CDR2 YDEGEE. This CDR3 has 15 amino acids.